This entry concerns a single TCR beta chain. Its specific antigen is unknown. One base away there is no much larger clone; base qualities are not given. This sample was taken from a study of CD39 and CD103 CD8 tumor-infiltrating T cells (dated 2018 in TCRdb). Notes on the research overall: The repertoire comparisons shown came from four patients: one with an HPV-positive HNSCC, one with an HPV-negative HNSCC, one with ovarian cancer and one with melanoma. TCRbeta CDR3 deep sequencing compared repertoires of CD8 TIL subsets defined by CD103 and CD39 with peripheral memory CD8 T cells. Overall study outcomes, separate from this receptor: Clonotypes from DP TILs were seldom detected in blood or uninvolved lymph node, while clonotypes from DN TILs overlapped to a large extent with peripheral memory CD8 repertoires. Compared with DN and SP CD8 TILs and with blood memory CD8 T cells, DP CD8 TILs appeared more oligoclonal, with the top 30 clonotypes covering about 50-86%.

At the time of sample collection the patients were not on therapy, although prior treatments varied from chemotherapy, radiotherapy, surgery and immunotherapy to no treatment. After thawing, cells were enriched for T lymphocytes using a negative-selection kit, and EpCAM beads were added for tumor-infiltrating lymphocytes. CD8 TIL subsets were FACS-sorted as CD3+CD4-CD8+CD45RA- cells split by CD39 and CD103 expression into DN, SP and DP. After mincing, tumor specimens underwent a 1 h digestion with hyaluronidase, collagenase and DNase, and were then filtered, enriched by Ficoll and cryopreserved. Populations were sorted to about 99% purity on a FACSAria II, and cell pellets were frozen for TCR sequencing without culture. From around 10,000 to 100,000 sorted cells per subset, genomic DNA was extracted using the DNeasy Blood and Tissue Kit. The immunoSEQ service sequenced and mapped the TCRbeta V-J or V-D-J regions, with coverage above 8.5x for each sample. In the paper's pipeline: Analysis was restricted to productive rearrangements exported from the immunoSEQ Analyzer platform, and clonality was assessed using the 500 most abundant clones. To quantify how much repertoires overlapped between populations, both the Morisita-Horn similarity index and the Jaccard index were used. In about 6 cancer patients, Morisita-Horn similarity was measured between the TCR repertoires of CD8 T-cell subsets. TCRdb provides this immuneACCESS table in a form limited to in-frame rearrangements. Some clones are lacking; in checked studies, under half of them reflect an unresolved V gene, and why the rest are absent is not known. The V and J calls and the clone size are those of that table, but D and trimming were determined from the DNA. Counted in this sample were fewer than 4,000 clones; about 63% of them appeared once. The top ten clonotypes cover about 25% of the sample.

Between the V and J ends, shortened by 0 bases and 11 bases respectively, the junction contains 22 bases. Looking up the germline V gene yields CDR1 LGHNA and CDR2 YSLEER. The CDR3, from cysteine to phenylalanine, totals 16 residues. The only DNA kept is the CDR3, 48 bases in frame from the first base. Recombination connected TRBV4-3 to TRBJ1-2; the D gene cannot be named for sure. This TCR came from a human donor with head and neck squamous cell carcinoma. Sequencing input: CD39- CD103- CD8+ T cells sorted from the tumor. This specimen's cell subset or site label, interpreted: CD103-CD39- double-negative CD45RA- CD8 T cells. This receptor carries the CDR3 CASSQDLRFSSASYTF. The sequenced DNA is TGCGCCAGCAGCCAAGATCTACGGTTTTCTTCCGCCAGTTACACCTTC.